This record covers a single T cell receptor (beta chain). Its antigen target is currently unknown. Base qualities are not recorded, but no much larger clone differs from it by a single base. The sample is drawn from a study of cytomegalovirus exposure and HLA in healthy donors (dated by TCRdb to the late 2010s). Notes on the research overall: An earlier analysis of roughly 610 of the donors reported about 300 Gb of sequence data and around 120 million unique TCR beta sequences obtained from roughly 170 million T cells. Roughly 300 gigabases of sequencing data and 70 million to 85 million unique TCR sequences were included in an early release covering several hundred HLA-typed donors. The genetic ancestry cluster associated with self-reported Caucasian donors included 81% of the roughly 400 genotyped donors. The study aimed to test whether signatures of past pathogen exposure could be identified by cataloging public T cell receptors. The study used immunosequencing to profile the T cell repertoires of more than 650 subjects and linked those repertoires to cytomegalovirus serostatus. In addition to the first cohort of approximately 670 subjects, a separate validation cohort of 130 or so different subjects was used. The study combined high-throughput TCR immunosequencing, statistical association of individual TCRs with disease status, and machine learning to predict cytomegalovirus infection status. A later analysis re-examined previously published TCR beta repertoires from over 500 donors and added high-resolution HLA genotyping to investigate patterns of TCR occurrence. Rather than using new phenotypic data, the later analysis identified candidate immune exposures from TCR beta sequences and from how often those sequences occurred across donors. An earlier analysis of several hundred of the donors applied high-throughput TCR beta sequencing to assess whether each TCR beta V gene segment acted as functional or pseudogenic. Donor age, sex, ethnicity and CMV serostatus were compiled alongside the repertoire data. A later genetic analysis used genome-wide SNP genotypes for 398 of the 666 donors, treating that subset as a discovery cohort. All discovery cohort repertoires had been generated using a single sequencing platform. Both class I and class II loci were covered by HLA typing, at four-digit resolution. The number of donors typed differed by locus, with about 629-630 for A, B, C, DRB1 and DQB1, roughly 520 for DQA1, 600 to 610 for DPA1, and some 450 for DPB1. About five DR-DQ haplotypes were treated as single units for association and clustering because of strong linkage in the cohort. On average, approximately 250,000 unique TCR beta nucleotide sequences were sequenced per donor among roughly 430 genotyped donors of the cohort, with roughly 18% of those sequences being non-productive.

The V end loses 2 bases and the J end loses 2 bases, and a stretch of 10 bases separates them. From the cysteine through the phenylalanine, the CDR3 covers 14 amino acids. The CDR3 DNA has 42 bases and is translated from base 1. According to the germline V gene, CDR1 reads SGDLS and CDR2 reads YYNGEE. In total, approximately 690 healthy bone marrow donors made up the cohort. At the time of sampling, all cohort members were nominally healthy, though unrecorded immune exposures were likely present. Of the 700 or so cohort members, around 290 had positive CMV serostatus and fewer than 400 had negative CMV serostatus, and CMV serostatus was not recorded for the donor. A peripheral blood sample was collected from each donor, and TCR beta sequencing was performed on peripheral blood mononuclear cells. The Qiagen DNeasy Blood Extraction Kit was used to extract genomic DNA from the blood cell samples. On the study overall, not on this receptor specifically: This cohort had only TCR beta chains sequenced, and the lack of alpha or paired-chain data limited which features could be detected. Linkage disequilibrium might explain the correlated functional status among segregating V segments, but an unknown experimental factor could not be ruled out. It was suggested by the authors that the approach could potentially be generalized to other disease states and immunological phenotypes. V-gene and J-gene trimming of TCR beta chains was associated with a missense DCLRE1C variant in a later genetic analysis, and the association was replicated in an independent cohort. Most CMV-associated TCR beta chains appeared to be HLA-restricted in a later analysis, and the HLA associations seemed to be driven largely by CMV exposure. Several of the top co-occurrence clusters appeared to be linked to parvovirus B19, influenza, CMV and Epstein-Barr virus, according to a later analysis. According to a later analysis, TCR association rates differed among HLA loci, with DRB1 alleles showing the most associated TCRs and HLA-C alleles showing the fewest. Sequencing depth was assumed to be roughly uniform across donors in the presence/absence analyses, though that assumption may not hold. In an earlier analysis of 587 of the donors, most TCR beta V segments were observed in productive rearrangements about 87% or about 30% of the time, broadly matching IMGT annotations. The earlier analysis of some 540 of the donors excluded over 15 rarely observed V segments, including chromosome 9 orphons, because counts were too low. CMV serostatus was the only immune exposure information available for the cohort. In the study, 150 to 200 TCR beta chains were listed as associated with cytomegalovirus. Three of the identified cytomegalovirus-associated TCR beta chains were confirmed in vitro to be specific for cytomegalovirus antigens. When HLA alleles, especially DR and DQ, strongly co-occurred, TCR associations were difficult to assign to individual alleles. A cluster of highly shared sequence variants was judged likely to be a technical artifact of the sequencing pipeline. A further reported finding was that TCR beta sequences accurately predicted the HLA-A and HLA-B alleles for most subjects in the first cohort. The classifier was reported to diagnose cytomegalovirus status with high specificity and sensitivity in both the original and validation cohorts. Across donors, most TCR sequences were observed very rarely, whereas some public TCRs were present in many individuals. Compared with the roughly 710-donor mean, donors in an Asian-associated ancestry cluster had fewer N-insertions in productive TCRs, according to a later genetic analysis. Because some donors lacked HLA typing at each locus, the association tests relied only on the typed subset. Some IMGT-functional V segments, including TRBV6-2 and TRBV6-3, could not be told apart with the 87-base-pair reads, so those segments were excluded. Specific HLA alleles were associated with 16,951 TCR beta sequences at a false discovery rate of 0.05 in a later analysis. In a later analysis, HLA-associated TCR beta chains were found to be more clonally expanded and to have lower generation probabilities than equally common non-associated chains.

The method behind the library was the immunoSEQ multiplex PCR assay. The multiplex PCR relied on a mix of 60 forward primers for TCR Vbeta segments and 13 reverse primers for TCR Jbeta segments. The CDR3 region of rearranged TCR beta genes was amplified from genomic DNA with a multiplex PCR assay. The amplified TCR beta libraries were sequenced on the Illumina HiSeq System as 87-base-pair reads. Per the authors' processing: A later analysis counted about 80 million unique TCR beta chains across the roughly 700 repertoires, and about 10 million of these chains were shared by at least two donors. A nearest-neighbor algorithm error-corrected the raw reads and collapsed the reads into unique sequences, merging closely related sequences to remove PCR and sequencing errors. CDR3 sequences were aligned to IMGT reference sequences to assign V, D and J gene segments. For a sequence to be retained, a match of at least six nucleotides was required to both a V gene segment and a J gene segment. Rearrangements were called productive when the CDR3 lacked stop codons and stayed in frame with V and J; all others were non-productive. CDR3 was defined by IMGT convention, running from the second conserved V-encoded cysteine to the conserved J-encoded phenylalanine. The earlier analysis of roughly 590 of the donors excluded sequences that lacked an unambiguous match to a single V gene segment. An earlier analysis of fewer than 650 of the donors classified V segments as functional when productive rearrangements were above 56.7% and as segregating when the standard deviation between donors was above 5%. A statistical classification framework was built to diagnose cytomegalovirus status from the catalog of TCR beta chain sequences. In a later analysis, TCR nucleotide sequences were compared against IMGT/GENE-DB human TR gene sequences so that V and J genes could be assigned. A later analysis assigned CDR3 sequences and most-parsimonious VDJ recombination scenarios with the TCRdist pipeline. In a later analysis, every TCR beta chain was defined by the combination of its CDR3 amino acid sequence and its V-gene family, and reads without a unique V-gene family were dropped. In a later analysis, 450 to 600 highly shared, low-generation-probability nucleotide sequences were removed to address suspected cross-contamination and a sequencing artifact. A later analysis calculated a clonal expansion index for each public chain from normalized within-repertoire ranks of inferred template counts. A later analysis computed generation probabilities with a VDJ recombination model fitted to out-of-frame rearrangements, and checked the results against IGoR. A later analysis scored TCR-TCR, TCR-HLA and TCR-CMV co-occurrence with hypergeometric tests, applying a repertoire-size bias correction to TCR pairs. To estimate false discovery rates, a later analysis permuted the HLA or CMV assignments 20 times. In a later analysis, co-occurring TCRs were grouped using DBSCAN, with TCRdist sequence similarity added in when clustering inside HLA-allele-positive subsets. Co-occurrence clustering excluded repertoires with fewer than 30,000 or more than 120,000 public chains, plus five with anomalous nucleotide sharing. TCRdb took over this immuneACCESS table, retaining in-frame rearrangements with V and J assigned. Such tables are incomplete; in checked studies, under half of the missing clones stem from an unresolved V gene, and the remainder is unexplained. Clone size and the V and J calls come from that table; the DNA yielded D and trimming. The sample has some 100,000 clones on record, 74% of them singletons. The ten largest clones add up to 2% to 2.5% of the sample.

The source material was PBMCs. This sequence was found in a human donor in good health. The rearranged segments are TRBV9 and TRBJ2-5, with a tentative D gene TRBD1 over 6 matching bases. The CDR3 region: CASSVGGQQETQYF. The DNA reads as follows: TGTGCCAGCAGCGTGGGTGGACAGCAAGAGACCCAGTACTTC.